The 31 T cell receptor beta chains below were found in one sample sequenced in a study of radiotherapy plus CTLA-4 blockade in lung cancer. Assay: immunoSEQ multiplex PCR; the TCRdb copy retains only in-frame clones and omits some. The sample has more than 80,000 clones; 85% are singletons. Sequenced here: peripheral blood, sampled from a patient treated with radiotherapy plus ipilimumab. The receptor set was obtained from a human donor with non-small cell lung cancer that progressed on radiotherapy plus ipilimumab. Some clones in this sample may be carry-over from other donors' samples.

As concerns this clone: Other DNA sequences from this sample encode an identical CDR3 as well. J is TRBJ2-3 and V is TRBV7-2; 9 bases fit TRBD1. J was trimmed by 3 bases and V by 5 bases; bases with no gene match: 9. CDR3 length: 16 amino acids. Looked up from germline, CDR1 is SGHTA and CDR2 is FQGNSA. Written as DNA, the CDR3 is TGTGCCAGCAGCCTAGGGACAGGGAGTTGGACAGATACGCAGTATTTT. This encodes CASSLGTGSWTDTQYF.

J is TRBJ1-1 and V is TRBV9; D is unclear. This CDR3 comprises 16 residues. CDR1 is SGDLS, CDR2 YYNGEE, per germline. The V gene lost 0 bases and the J gene lost 0 bases, with 12 bases spanning the gap. CDR3 sequence (DNA): TGTGCCAGCAGCGTAGGGGCCAACCCCCTGAACACTGAAGCTTTCTTT. Its protein is CASSVGANPLNTEAFF.

The chain has TRBV2 and TRBJ1-5, with D possibly matching TRBD1 (6 bases). CDR3 length: 14 residues. Germline CDR1 SNHLY, CDR2 FYNNEI. Trimming took 9 bases from V and 1 from J, leaving 13 bases between them. The CDR3 region is CASKLGGSNQPQHF. CDR3 nucleotide sequence: TGTGCCAGTAAGCTAGGGGGGAGCAATCAGCCCCAGCATTTT.

The V gene is TRBV12-5, the J gene TRBJ2-5; TRBD1 agrees at 11 bases. Germline V lookup: CDR1 LGHNT, CDR2 FRNRAP. CDR3 length: 16 amino acids. V was clipped by 0 bases and J by 5 bases; unmatched bases: 5. Here the CDR3 DNA reads TGTGCTAGTGGTTTGGTAGGGTGGGACAGGGGGGAGACCCAGTACTTC. Translated: CASGLVGWDRGETQYF.

The chain links TRBV7-2 to TRBJ2-1; D remains unclear. CDR3 length: 13 residues. Trimming removed 5 bases at V and 2 bases at J, with 7 bases between. Germline values: CDR1 SGHTA, CDR2 FQGNSA. The CDR3 sequence: CASSLGPYNEQFF. In DNA, the CDR3 is TGTGCCAGCAGCCTCGGACCCTACAATGAGCAGTTCTTC. Supplemented by reference TRBV7-2 and TRBJ2-1, the full variable domain reads GAGVSQSPSNKVTEKGKDVELRCDPISGHTALYWYRQSLGQGLEFLIYFQGNSAPDKSGLPSDRFSAERTGGSVSTLTIQRTQQEDSAVYLCASSLGPYNEQFFGPGTRLTVL.

This chain uses TRBV6-4 with TRBJ1-2; 7 nucleotides agree with TRBD1. Germline V CDR1 and CDR2: MRHNA, SNTAGT. CDR3 length: 14 residues. The V gene end was trimmed by 5 bases and the J gene end by 2 bases; junction bases not matched to a gene: 5. Here the CDR3 reads CASSPQTGNYGYTF. The CDR3 bases are TGTGCCAGCAGTCCTCAGACAGGGAACTATGGCTACACCTTC.

V gene TRBV11-2 combines with J gene TRBJ1-2; D is uncertain. The CDR3 sequence is 13 residues long. CDR1 and CDR2 from the germline V gene are SGHAT and FQNNGV. Trimming removed 6 bases at V and 8 bases at J, with 16 bases between. CDR3 nucleotide sequence: TGTGCCAGCAGAGAAACAACCTGGTGGGGCTACACCTTC. Translated, it gives CASRETTWWGYTF.

The chain recombines TRBV29-1 with TRBJ2-5; the D call may be TRBD1 or TRBD2 (5 bases each). The CDR3 runs to 13 residues. Trimming removed 4 bases from V and 5 bases from J, with 14 bases in between. Germline CDR1 SQVTM, CDR2 ANQGSEA. The DNA for the CDR3 is TGCAGCGTTGTGGGACGACTTGCGGAGACCCAGTACTTC. This translates into CSVVGRLAETQYF.

This sequence joins TRBV5-6 and TRBJ2-5; weak D call: TRBD2 (6 bases). The CDR3 covers 16 residues. Germline V lookup: CDR1 SGHDT, CDR2 YYEEEE. V dropped 4 bases and J dropped 6 bases, with 22 bases sitting between them. The CDR3: CASSPPMTRRRQTQYF. The CDR3 nucleotides read TGTGCCAGCAGCCCACCAATGACTAGGAGGAGGCAGACCCAGTACTTC.

This chain connects TRBV5-6 to TRBJ2-5; a weak D match, TRBD2 (5 bases). V was trimmed by 5 bases and J by 2 bases, leaving 16 bases between them. This CDR3 has 15 residues. Germline CDR1 is SGHDT and CDR2 is YYEEEE. CDR3 loop: CASRTRADLQETQYF. CDR3 in DNA: TGTGCCAGCAGGACGAGGGCAGACTTACAAGAGACCCAGTACTTC. Drawing the rest from reference TRBV5-6 and TRBJ2-5, the complete variable domain is DAGVTQSPTHLIKTRGQQVTLRCSPKSGHDTVSWYQQALGQGPQFIFQYYEEEERQRGNFPDRFSGHQFPNYSSELNVNALLLGDSALYLCASRTRADLQETQYFGPGTRLLVL.

The sample holds one count of this clone. The rearrangement uses TRBV6-1 and TRBJ1-2; 10 bases fit TRBD1. The CDR3 consists of 13 residues. In germline, CDR1 is MNHNS, CDR2 SASEGT. With 3 bases clipped from V and 5 bases from J, the junction kept 0 bases outside the gene matches. Here the CDR3 DNA reads TGTGCCAGCAGTGAGGACAGGGGGTATGGCTACACCTTC. This encodes CASSEDRGYGYTF.

The chain is built from TRBV29-1 and TRBJ2-3; D perhaps matches TRBD2 (5 bases). Deletions cut 6 bases from V and 0 bases from J, with 19 bases between. CDR3 length: 16 amino acids. Germline CDR1 is SQVTM and CDR2 is ANQGSEA. In DNA form, the CDR3 reads TGCAGCGTCAACGGGATATCTATAACTAGCACAGATACGCAGTATTTT. Its translation: CSVNGISITSTDTQYF.

V and J are TRBV4-2 and TRBJ1-4; TRBD1 is a possible D gene (5 bases). This CDR3 comprises 18 residues. V lost 1 base to trimming and J lost 0 bases, with 15 bases between them. The V gene's germline CDR1 is LGHNA and CDR2 YNFKEQ. The CDR3 here is CASSQVGFGTATNEKLFF. CDR3 nucleotide sequence: TGTGCCAGCAGCCAAGTGGGTTTTGGGACCGCAACTAATGAAAAACTGTTTTTT.

The chain recombines TRBV5-1 with TRBJ2-1; D gene unclear. The V end lost 0 bases, the J end lost 16 bases, and 14 bases lay between the germline ends. This CDR3 spans 12 amino acids. Germline V gene sequence: CDR1 SGHRS, CDR2 YFSETQ. This chain's CDR3 is CASSLEGLERFF. For the CDR3, the DNA is TGCGCCAGCAGCTTGGAAGGGTTGGAACGATTCTTC.

This sequence joins TRBV5-4 and TRBJ2-5; tentative D call: TRBD1 (6 bases). CDR1 and CDR2 (germline): SGHNT, YYREEE (reference sequence). CDR3 size: 16 residues. V lost 1 base to trimming and J lost 5 bases, with 18 bases between them. Written as DNA, the CDR3 is TGTGCCAGCAGCTTGAGGGTCATGACAGGTTACGAGACCCAGTACTTC. It encodes CASSLRVMTGYETQYF.

CDR3 loop: CASSLGTGGSREENTEAFF. In nucleotides, the CDR3 is TGCGCCAGCAGCTTAGGGACAGGGGGCTCAAGGGAGGAAAACACTGAAGCTTTCTTT. The rearrangement uses TRBV5-1 and TRBJ1-1, with 12 bases lining up with TRBD1. Trimming at V came to 2 bases and at J to 2 bases, leaving 13 bases not matched to a gene. The germline gives CDR1 SGHRS, CDR2 YFSETQ. This CDR3 is built from 19 residues. Looking up the rest from reference TRBV5-1 and TRBJ1-1 gives the full variable domain: KAGVTQTPRYLIKTRGQQVTLSCSPISGHRSVSWYQQTPGQGLQFLFEYFSETQRNKGNFPGRFSGRQFSNSRSEMNVSTLELGDSALYLCASSLGTGGSREENTEAFFGQGTRLTVV.

The rearrangement uses TRBV9 and TRBJ1-6; weak D call: TRBD1 (5 bases). CDR1 is SGDLS and CDR2 is YYNGEE in the germline V gene. The CDR3 contains 12 residues. Trimming removed 1 base at V and 13 bases at J, with 9 bases between. Here the CDR3 DNA reads TGTGCCAGCAGCGTAAGGGGCCGTCCCCTCCACTTT. Its translation is CASSVRGRPLHF.

V gene TRBV9 combines with J gene TRBJ2-7, with 7 bases matching TRBD1. V trimming: 2 bases; J trimming: 3 bases; junction bases outside the gene matches: 5. Germline loops: CDR1 SGDLS, CDR2 YYNGEE. There are 14 residues in the CDR3. The CDR3 region has the DNA TGTGCCAGCAGCGTGGGACAGTCGAGCTACGAGCAGTACTTC. Protein: CASSVGQSSYEQYF.

This clone was picked up one time. The CDR3 protein is CASSLGPGRTEAFF. The CDR3, as DNA: TGTGCCAGCAGCTTAGGGCCAGGGCGAACTGAAGCTTTCTTT. The chain employs TRBV7-3 and TRBJ1-1; D may be TRBD1 (5 bases). The CDR3 is 14 amino acids. V lost 2 bases and J 5 bases, leaving 12 bases between the germline ends. Germline CDR1 is SGHTA and CDR2 is FQGTGA.

This clone was recorded only once. J is TRBJ2-1 and V is TRBV7-9; D remains unclear. V was trimmed by 5 bases and J by 2 bases, leaving 13 bases between them. Germline CDR1 is SEHNR and CDR2 is FQNEAQ (reference sequence). The CDR3 covers 15 residues. CDR3: CASSPVTPPYNEQFF. The DNA of the CDR3 is TGTGCCAGCAGCCCGGTAACTCCCCCCTACAATGAGCAGTTCTTC. Full variable domain (remainder filled in from reference TRBV7-9 and TRBJ2-1): DTGVSQNPRHKITKRGQNVTFRCDPISEHNRLYWYRQTLGQGPEFLTYFQNEAQLEKSRLLSDRFSAERPKGSFSTLEIQRTEQGDSAMYLCASSPVTPPYNEQFFGPGTRLTVL.

The J gene is TRBJ2-6, the V gene TRBV5-6, with TRBD1 identical over 12 bases. The ends lost 4 bases at V and 2 bases at J; junction bases unmatched: 4. Germline CDR1 reads SGHDT; CDR2 reads YYEEEE. There are 17 residues in the CDR3. CDR3 region: CASSRGTGGAGANVLTF. The CDR3, as DNA: TGTGCCAGCAGCCGCGGGACAGGGGGCGCTGGGGCCAACGTCCTGACTTTC.

CDR3 in DNA: TGCAGCGCGTTGGGTCTGGACGAAAAACTGTTTTTT. Protein sequence: CSALGLDEKLFF. The chain links TRBV29-1 to TRBJ1-4; D not resolved. The V end was cut by 7 bases, the J end by 8 bases, with 14 bases between. CDR1 is SQVTM and CDR2 is ANQGSEA in the germline V gene. The CDR3 spans 12 residues.

The chain combines TRBV7-9 with TRBJ1-5; D gene ambiguous. V was shortened by 3 bases and J by 6 bases, with 12 bases between the two germline ends. In germline, CDR1 is SEHNR, CDR2 FQNEAQ (reference sequence). The CDR3 totals 14 residues. The chain's CDR3 is CASSFGPGIQPQHF. In nucleotides, the CDR3 is TGTGCCAGCAGCTTTGGACCCGGAATTCAGCCCCAGCATTTT.

V and J are TRBV7-2 and TRBJ1-1; 9 positions agree with TRBD1. Losses at the gene ends were 2 bases for V and 11 bases for J; bases not matched to a gene: 6. The V gene's germline CDR1 is SGHTA and CDR2 FQGNSA. This CDR3 is 13 amino acids long. For the CDR3, the DNA is TGTGCCAGCAGCTTAACAGGGGGCGGTTTGGCTTTCTTT. The encoded protein is CASSLTGGGLAFF.

The gene calls are TRBV6-6 and TRBJ2-7, with 12 bases identical to TRBD2. This CDR3 comprises 15 residues. Looked up from germline, CDR1 is MNHNY and CDR2 is SVGAGI (reference sequence). Trimming at V came to 2 bases and at J to 2 bases, leaving 1 base not matched to a gene. In DNA form, the CDR3 reads TGTGCCAGCAGTTACAGACTAGCGGGGGCCTACGAGCAGTACTTC. Protein product: CASSYRLAGAYEQYF.

This chain connects TRBV7-6 to TRBJ2-7; no clear D. Trimming left V 1 base short and J 3 bases short, with 4 bases between. The CDR3 has 12 residues. The germline V gene has CDR1 SGHVS and CDR2 FNYEAQ. The CDR3 reads CASSLENYEQYF. In DNA form, the CDR3 reads TGTGCCAGCAGCTTAGAAAACTACGAGCAGTACTTC.

This clone was seen only once. The sample carries other DNA sequences with the same CDR3. This chain links TRBV5-4 with TRBJ1-4, with D hard to call. Germline CDR1 reads SGHNT; CDR2 reads YYREEE (reference sequence). Trimming left V 4 bases short and J 8 bases short, with 18 bases between. The CDR3 has 15 residues. The CDR3 is CASSTPGDGGEKLFF. In nucleotides, the CDR3 is TGTGCCAGCAGCACACCGGGAGATGGCGGAGAAAAACTGTTTTTT.

V and J are TRBV5-6 and TRBJ2-1; 10 bases match TRBD2. The CDR3 runs 19 residues. Germline trimming cut 3 bases from V and 1 base from J; bases unmatched to any gene: 13. CDR1 is SGHDT and CDR2 is YYEEEE in the germline V gene. CDR3 protein: CASSSVRVAGGGSYNEQFF. CDR3 DNA: TGTGCCAGCAGCTCTGTGAGAGTAGCGGGGGGCGGGTCCTACAATGAGCAGTTCTTC.

J is TRBJ1-3 and V is TRBV10-3, with 7 bases matching TRBD1. With V trimmed by 3 bases and J by 2 bases, 4 bases remained unmatched. The germline gives CDR1 ENHRY, CDR2 SYGVKD. The CDR3 runs to 15 residues. The CDR3 sequence is CAISDSDRAGNTIYF. In nucleotides, the CDR3 is TGTGCCATCAGTGACAGCGACAGGGCTGGAAACACCATATATTTT.

V usage is TRBV5-1 and J usage is TRBJ2-5; no clear D gene. With 0 bases removed from V and 3 bases from J, the gap between germline ends came to 6 bases. Germline values: CDR1 SGHRS, CDR2 YFSETQ. CDR3 length: 13 residues. DNA of the CDR3: TGCGCCAGCAGCTTGGGTTGGGAAGAGACCCAGTACTTC. Protein sequence: CASSLGWEETQYF.

The chain combines TRBV2 with TRBJ2-7; 9 bases agree with TRBD1. The junction had 8 bases not matched to a gene; V was cut back by 8 bases and J by 6 bases. The CDR3 sequence is 13 residues long. Per the germline V gene, CDR1 is SNHLY and CDR2 is FYNNEI. The CDR3 nucleotides are TGTGCCAGCGGGGACAGGGTTTTTACCGAGCAGTACTTC. As protein: CASGDRVFTEQYF. The full variable domain, completed using reference TRBV2 and TRBJ2-7, is EPEVTQTPSHQVTQMGQEVILRCVPISNHLYFYWYRQILGQKVEFLVSFYNNEISEKSEIFDDQFSVERPDGSNFTLKIRSTKLEDSAMYFCASGDRVFTEQYFGPGTRLTVT.